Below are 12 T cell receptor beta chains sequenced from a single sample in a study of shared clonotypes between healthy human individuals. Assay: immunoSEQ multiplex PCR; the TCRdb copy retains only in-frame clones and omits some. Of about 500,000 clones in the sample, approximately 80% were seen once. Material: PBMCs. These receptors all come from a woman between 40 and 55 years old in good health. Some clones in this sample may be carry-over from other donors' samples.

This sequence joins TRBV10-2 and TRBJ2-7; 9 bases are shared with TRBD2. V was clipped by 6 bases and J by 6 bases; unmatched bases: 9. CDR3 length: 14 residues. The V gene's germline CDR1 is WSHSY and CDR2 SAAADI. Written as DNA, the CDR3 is TGCGCCAGCAGCCGATCTAGCGGGATAGGCGAGCAGTACTTC. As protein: CASSRSSGIGEQYF.

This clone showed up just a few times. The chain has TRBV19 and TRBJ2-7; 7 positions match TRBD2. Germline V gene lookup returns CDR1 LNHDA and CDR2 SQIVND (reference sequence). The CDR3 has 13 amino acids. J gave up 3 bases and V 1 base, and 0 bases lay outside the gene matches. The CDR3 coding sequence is TGTGCCAGTAGTATAGCGGGAGGCTACGAGCAGTACTTC. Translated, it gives CASSIAGGYEQYF.

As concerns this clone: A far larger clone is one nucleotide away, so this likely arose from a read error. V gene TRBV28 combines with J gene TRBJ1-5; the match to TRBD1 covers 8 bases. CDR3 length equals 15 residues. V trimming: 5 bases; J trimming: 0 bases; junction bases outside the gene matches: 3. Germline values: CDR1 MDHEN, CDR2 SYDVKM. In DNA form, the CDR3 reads TGTGCCAGCAGTGTGACAGGGGATAGCAATCAGCCCCAGCATTTT. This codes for CASSVTGDSNQPQHF.

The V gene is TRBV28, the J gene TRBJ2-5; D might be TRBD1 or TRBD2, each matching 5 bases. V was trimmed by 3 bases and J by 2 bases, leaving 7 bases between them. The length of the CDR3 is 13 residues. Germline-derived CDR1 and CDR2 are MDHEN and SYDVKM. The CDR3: CASSFGGQETQYF. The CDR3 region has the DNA TGTGCCAGCAGTTTTGGGGGTCAAGAGACCCAGTACTTC. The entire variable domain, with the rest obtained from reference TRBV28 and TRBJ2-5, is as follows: DVKVTQSSRYLVKRTGEKVFLECVQDMDHENMFWYRQDPGLGLRLIYFSYDVKMKEKGDIPEGYSVSREKKERFSLILESASTNQTSMYLCASSFGGQETQYFGPGTRLLVL.

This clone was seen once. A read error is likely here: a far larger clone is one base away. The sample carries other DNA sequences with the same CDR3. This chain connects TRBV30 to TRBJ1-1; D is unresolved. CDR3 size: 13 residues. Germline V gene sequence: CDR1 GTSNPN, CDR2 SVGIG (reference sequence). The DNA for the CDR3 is TGTGCCTCAAGACACCCCCAGAACACTGAAGCCTTCTTT. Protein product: CASRHPQNTEAFF.

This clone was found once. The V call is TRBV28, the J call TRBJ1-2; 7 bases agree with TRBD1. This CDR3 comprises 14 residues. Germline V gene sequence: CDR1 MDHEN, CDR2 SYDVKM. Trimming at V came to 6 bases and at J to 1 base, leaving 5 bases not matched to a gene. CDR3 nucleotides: TGTGCCAGCAGGCGGGGACAGCTTAACTATGGCTACACCTTC. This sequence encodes CASRRGQLNYGYTF.

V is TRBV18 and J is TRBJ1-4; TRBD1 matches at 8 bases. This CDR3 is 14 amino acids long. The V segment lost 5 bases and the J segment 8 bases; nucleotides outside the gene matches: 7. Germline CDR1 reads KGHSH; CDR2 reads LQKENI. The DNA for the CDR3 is TGTGCCAGCTCATACGACAGGGGTTTCGAAAAACTGTTTTTT. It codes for CASSYDRGFEKLFF.

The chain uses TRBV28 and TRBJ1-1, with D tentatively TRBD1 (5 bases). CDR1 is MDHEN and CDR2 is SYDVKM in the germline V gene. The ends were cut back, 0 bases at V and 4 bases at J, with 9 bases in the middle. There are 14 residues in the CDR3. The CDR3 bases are TGTGCCAGCAGTTTATGGGGGCCCGGCACTGAAGCTTTCTTT. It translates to CASSLWGPGTEAFF.

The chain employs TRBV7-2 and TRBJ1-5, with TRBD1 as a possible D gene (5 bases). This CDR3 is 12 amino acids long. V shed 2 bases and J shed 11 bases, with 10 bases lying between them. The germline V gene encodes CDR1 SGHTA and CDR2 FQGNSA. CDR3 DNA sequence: TGTGCCAGCAGCTTAAACGGAGGGGCCCAGCATTTT. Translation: CASSLNGGAQHF. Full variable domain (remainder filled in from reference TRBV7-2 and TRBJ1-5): GAGVSQSPSNKVTEKGKDVELRCDPISGHTALYWYRQSLGQGLEFLIYFQGNSAPDKSGLPSDRFSAERTGGSVSTLTIQRTQQEDSAVYLCASSLNGGAQHFGDGTRLSIL.

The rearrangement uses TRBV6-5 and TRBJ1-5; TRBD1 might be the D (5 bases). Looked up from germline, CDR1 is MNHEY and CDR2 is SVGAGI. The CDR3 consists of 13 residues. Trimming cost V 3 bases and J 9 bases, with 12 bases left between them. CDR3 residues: CASSYRAGLPQHF. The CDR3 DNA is TGTGCCAGCAGTTATCGGGCAGGGCTGCCCCAGCATTTT.

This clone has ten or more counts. The CDR3: CASSLPGTGGYGTPYEQYF. CDR3 nucleotides: TGTGCCAGCAGTTTACCCGGGACAGGGGGCTACGGAACCCCCTACGAGCAGTACTTC. This sequence joins TRBV28 and TRBJ2-5, with 12 bases fitting TRBD1. The J call is doubtful: the DNA matches TRBJ2-7 better. Germline CDR1 reads MDHEN; CDR2 reads SYDVKM. The CDR3 is made up of 19 amino acids.

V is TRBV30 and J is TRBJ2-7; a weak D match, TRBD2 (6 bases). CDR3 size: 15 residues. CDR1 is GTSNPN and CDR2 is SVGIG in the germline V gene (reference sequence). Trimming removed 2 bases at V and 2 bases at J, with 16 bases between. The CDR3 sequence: CAWSPRDSGTYEQYF. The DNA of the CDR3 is TGTGCCTGGAGTCCTCGGGACTCTGGGACCTACGAGCAGTACTTC.